A single T cell receptor beta chain is shown here with its context. Its target is unknown. Germline V gene lookup returns CDR1 GTSNPN and CDR2 SVGIG (reference sequence). V dropped 3 bases and J dropped 7; count of bases not matched to a gene: 24. This CDR3 is 19 amino acids long. The data were obtained in a study of identical twins. Overall study findings and caveats: In cord blood, abundant beta clonotypes had fewer insertions; memory showed no trend.

No donor was unhealthy or non-Caucasian. TCRdb re-derived calls from the 5' RACE reads in MiXCR, one entry per CDR3 protein. The table has 1.5 million to 2 million distinct CDR3 sequences, 25% to 35% seen once. Sequencing was carried out using cord blood. This receptor was taken from a newborn girl in good health. The V gene is TRBV30, the J gene TRBJ2-7; 10 nucleotides line up with TRBD2. The CDR3, as DNA: TGTGCCTGGAGGAAGGGCTTAGTAGCGGGGGGCGGCAGTCGGAATGAGCAGTACTTC. Translation: CAWRKGLVAGGGSRNEQYF.